One sample yielded the 6 T cell receptor beta chains listed below, sequenced in a study of human T cells and chemical hapten exposure listed by TCRdb under 2021. In the paper's terms, the time point label means: pre-sensitization, week 0. In the paper's terms, the treatment or condition label means: therapeutic diphenylcyclopropenone sensitization with weekly scalp DPC. The library was produced with RACE. Sequencing used a NextSeq 500. TCRdb ran its own pipeline on the public reads, namely fastp trimming at Q25 and MiXCR clone calling, and kept in-frame beta chains. Duplicate CDR3 protein sequences are folded into a single record with the most common DNA and genes. This sample is represented by a few hundred thousand distinct CDR3 sequences; roughly 6% of them were singletons. The top ten constitute about 8.7% of the sample. Material: whole blood, obtained in connection with sensitization to the hapten diphenylcyclopropenone (DPC). These TCRs come from a woman between 18 and 29 years old with alopecia areata. Some clones in this sample may be carry-over from other donors' samples.

The V and J genes are TRBV28 and TRBJ1-2; D uncertain. Trimming removed 3 bases at V and 1 base at J, with 12 bases between. This CDR3 has 15 amino acids. Germline V gene lookup returns CDR1 MDHEN and CDR2 SYDVKM. CDR3 DNA: TGTGCCAGCAGTTTCCCAGTAGAACTTAACTATGGCTACACCTTC. Protein sequence: CASSFPVELNYGYTF.

This chain joins TRBV12-3 or TRBV12-4 and TRBJ2-3, with 9 bases lining up with TRBD2. The CDR3 runs 16 residues. The J segment lost 0 bases and the V segment lost 2 bases, leaving 3 bases of the junction unmatched. The CDR3 loop reads CASSLYSGGSTDTQYF. Here the CDR3 DNA reads TGTGCCAGCAGTTTATATAGCGGGGGTAGCACAGATACGCAGTATTTT.

This clonotype was found a few times. The chain combines TRBV11-2 with TRBJ2-3, with D perhaps matching TRBD1 or TRBD2 (5 bases each). V was clipped by 10 bases and J by 4 bases, with 15 bases between them. This CDR3 comprises 13 residues. Germline V gene data show CDR1 as SGHAT and CDR2 as FQNNGV. CDR3 in DNA: TGTGCCACTATGGGACCCGGGGCAGATACGCAGTATTTT. This gives the protein CATMGPGADTQYF.

This chain joins TRBV6-5 and TRBJ1-2, with D possibly being TRBD1 (6 bases). From germline, CDR1 is MNHEY and CDR2 SVGAGI. The CDR3 contains 13 residues. Trimming cost V 6 bases and J 5 bases, with 13 bases left between them. The CDR3 region is CASSPQGKYGYTF. As DNA, the CDR3 is TGTGCCAGCAGCCCTCAGGGGAAATATGGCTACACCTTC.

This clonotype has just a few counts. The V call is TRBV24-1, the J call TRBJ2-3; 13 positions agree with TRBD2. Germline trimming cut 4 bases from V and 11 bases from J; bases unmatched to any gene: 14. CDR1 is KGHDR and CDR2 is SFDVKD in the germline V gene. The CDR3 runs 17 residues. The CDR3 bases are TGTGCCACCAGTGAGGCCGACGCTCCGGGACTAGCGGGGAGGCAGTATTTT. It translates to CATSEADAPGLAGRQYF.

The CDR3, as DNA: TGTGCCAGCAGCCTACTCTCCGCCTATGGCTACACCTTC. Protein: CASSLLSAYGYTF. V gene TRBV12-3 or TRBV12-4 combines with J gene TRBJ1-2; unclear D gene. There are 13 residues in the CDR3. The V gene lost 6 bases and the J gene lost 4 bases, with 12 bases spanning the gap.